The clone carrying this TCR beta chain was detected only a few times. A much more abundant neighbour one base away suggests this may be a read error. The data are from a study of read filtering for tumor transcriptome and immune sequencing. The germline gives CDR1 DFQATT, CDR2 SNEGSKA (reference sequence). V gave up 5 bases and J gave up 1 base; unmatched junction bases: 3. CDR3 length equals 13 residues. From about 0.4 ug of RNA, a library with molecular barcoded alpha/delta and beta/gamma adaptors was made. TCRdb recomputed calls from the reads with MiXCR, one row per CDR3 protein. The data show 40,000 or so distinct CDR3 sequences, around an eighth seen once.

The sample was a population of CD138-negative cells sorted from bone marrow. The TCR sequence derives from a donor at least 40 years old with multiple myeloma. The chain joins TRBV20-1 to TRBJ2-5; 8 bases fit TRBD1. CDR3 sequence (DNA): TGCAGTGCTCGACAGGGGTTCCAAGAGACCCAGTACTTC. It specifies CSARQGFQETQYF.